The clone carrying this T cell receptor (beta chain) came up once. V lost 2 bases and J lost 4, with 20 bases in between. The CDR3 is made up of 17 amino acids. Germline CDR1 is SGHTA and CDR2 is FQGTGA. TCRdb's copy holds only in-frame clones and misses some; the assay was immunoSEQ multiplex PCR. Here the sample spans more than 35,000 clones, 88% being singletons. The data belong to a study of T cell changes during pregnancy in multiple sclerosis. The chain couples TRBV7-3 to TRBJ2-5; TRBD2 might be the D (6 bases). Sequences were derived from CD8+ T cells from peripheral blood mononuclear cells, sampled after pregnancy. This sequence originates from a female donor in good health, enrolled as a control in a pregnancy study. CDR3 bases: TGTGCCAGCAGCTTAGGGACTCAGATCGGAGGTGCAGAGACCCAGTACTTC. Its protein is CASSLGTQIGGAETQYF.